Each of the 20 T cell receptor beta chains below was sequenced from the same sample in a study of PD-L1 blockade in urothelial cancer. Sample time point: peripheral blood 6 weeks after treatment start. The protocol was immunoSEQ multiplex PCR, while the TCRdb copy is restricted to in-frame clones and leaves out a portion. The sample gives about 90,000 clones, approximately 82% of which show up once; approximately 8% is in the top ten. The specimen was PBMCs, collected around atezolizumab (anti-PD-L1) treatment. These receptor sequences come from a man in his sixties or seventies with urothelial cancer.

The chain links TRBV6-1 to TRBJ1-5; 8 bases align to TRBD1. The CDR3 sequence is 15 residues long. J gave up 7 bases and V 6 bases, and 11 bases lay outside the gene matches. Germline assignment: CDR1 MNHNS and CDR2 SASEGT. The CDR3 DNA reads TGTGCCAGCAGGCGGAGGACAGGGATAGAACAGCCCCAGCATTTT. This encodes CASRRRTGIEQPQHF.

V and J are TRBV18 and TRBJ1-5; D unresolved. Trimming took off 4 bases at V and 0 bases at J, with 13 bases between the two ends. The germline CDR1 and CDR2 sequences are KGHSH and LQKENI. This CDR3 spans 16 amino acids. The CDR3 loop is CASSLSVSHSNQPQHF. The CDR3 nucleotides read TGTGCCAGCTCACTATCTGTAAGCCATAGCAATCAGCCCCAGCATTTT.

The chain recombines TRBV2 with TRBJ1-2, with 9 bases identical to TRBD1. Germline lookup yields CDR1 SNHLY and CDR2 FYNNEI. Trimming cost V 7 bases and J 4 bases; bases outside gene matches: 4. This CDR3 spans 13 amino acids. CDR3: CASNEDRGYGYTF. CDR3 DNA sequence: TGTGCCAGCAATGAGGACAGGGGCTATGGCTACACCTTC.

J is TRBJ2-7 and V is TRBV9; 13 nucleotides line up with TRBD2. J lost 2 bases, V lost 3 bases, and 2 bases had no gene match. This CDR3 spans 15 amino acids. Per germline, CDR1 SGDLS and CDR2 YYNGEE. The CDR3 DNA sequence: TGTGCCAGCAGCGGGGGGACTAGCGGGACCTACGAGCAGTACTTC. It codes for CASSGGTSGTYEQYF.

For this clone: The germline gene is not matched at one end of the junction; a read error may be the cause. Written as DNA, the CDR3 is TGTGCCAGTAGTATCCAGGACTCCTCCAATGAGCAGTTCTTC. This codes for CASSIQDSSNEQFF. The chain has TRBV19 and TRBJ2-1, with a tentative D call TRBD2 (5 bases). The CDR3 extends over 14 amino acids. Germline-derived CDR1 and CDR2 are LNHDA and SQIVND (reference sequence).

CDR3 coding DNA: TGTGCCAGCTCACCACTAGCGACTAGCGGGGGGACAGATACGCAGTATTTT. Its protein product is CASSPLATSGGTDTQYF. This sequence joins TRBV18 and TRBJ2-3, with TRBD2 identical over 13 bases. V shed 1 base, J shed 3 bases, and the junction held 4 bases outside the gene matches. CDR3 length: 17 amino acids. CDR1 is KGHSH and CDR2 is LQKENI in the germline V gene.

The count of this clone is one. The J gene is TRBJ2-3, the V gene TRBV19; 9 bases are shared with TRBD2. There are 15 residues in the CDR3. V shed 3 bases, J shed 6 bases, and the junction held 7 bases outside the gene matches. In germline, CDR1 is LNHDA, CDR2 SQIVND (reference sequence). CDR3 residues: CASSIGSGGVDTQYF. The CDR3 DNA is TGTGCCAGTAGTATCGGTAGCGGGGGTGTGGATACGCAGTATTTT.

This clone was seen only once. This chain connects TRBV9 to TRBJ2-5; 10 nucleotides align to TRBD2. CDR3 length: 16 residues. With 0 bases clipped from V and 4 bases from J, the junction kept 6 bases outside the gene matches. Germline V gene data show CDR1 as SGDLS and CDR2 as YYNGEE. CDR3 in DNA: TGTGCCAGCAGCGTAGAAGTACTAGCGGGACCAGAGACCCAGTACTTC. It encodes CASSVEVLAGPETQYF.

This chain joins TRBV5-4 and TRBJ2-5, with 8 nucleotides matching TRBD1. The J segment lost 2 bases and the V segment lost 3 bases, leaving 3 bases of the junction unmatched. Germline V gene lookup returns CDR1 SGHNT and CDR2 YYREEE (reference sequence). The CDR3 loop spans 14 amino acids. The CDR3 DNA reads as TGTGCCAGCAGCTCGACAGGGGCACAAGAGACCCAGTACTTC. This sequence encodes CASSSTGAQETQYF.

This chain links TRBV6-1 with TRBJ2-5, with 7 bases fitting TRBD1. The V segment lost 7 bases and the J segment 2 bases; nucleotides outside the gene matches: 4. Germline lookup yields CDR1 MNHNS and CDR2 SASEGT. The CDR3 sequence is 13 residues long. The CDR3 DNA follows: TGTGCCAGCAATCCGACAGGGCAAGAGACCCAGTACTTC. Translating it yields CASNPTGQETQYF.

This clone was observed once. The CDR3 here is CASSSDRGANTGELFF. The CDR3 DNA reads TGTGCCAGCAGCTCGGACAGGGGGGCCAACACCGGGGAGCTGTTTTTT. The rearrangement uses TRBV5-5 and TRBJ2-2; TRBD1 aligns across 10 bases. The CDR3 has 16 residues. Trimming took 3 bases from V and 2 from J; bases not matched to a gene: 4. Germline V gives CDR1 SGHKS, CDR2 YYEKEE (reference sequence).

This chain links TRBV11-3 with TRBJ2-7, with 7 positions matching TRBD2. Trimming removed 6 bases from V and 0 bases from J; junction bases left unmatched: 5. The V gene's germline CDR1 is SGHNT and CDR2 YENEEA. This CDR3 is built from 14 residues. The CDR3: CASRWDYHSYEQYF. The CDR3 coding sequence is TGTGCCAGCAGGTGGGACTACCACTCCTACGAGCAGTACTTC.

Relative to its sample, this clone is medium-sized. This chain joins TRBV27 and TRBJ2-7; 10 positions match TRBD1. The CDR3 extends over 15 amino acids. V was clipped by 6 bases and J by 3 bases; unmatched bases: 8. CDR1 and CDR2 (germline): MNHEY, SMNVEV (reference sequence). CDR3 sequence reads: CASSLSWTGGYEQYF. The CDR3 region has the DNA TGTGCCAGCAGCCTATCCTGGACAGGGGGCTACGAGCAGTACTTC.

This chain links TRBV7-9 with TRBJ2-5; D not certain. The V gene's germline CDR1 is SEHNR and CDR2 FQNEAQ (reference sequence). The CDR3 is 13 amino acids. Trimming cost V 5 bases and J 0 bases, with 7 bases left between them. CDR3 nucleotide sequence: TGTGCCAGCAGCCTGGGCAACCAAGAGACCCAGTACTTC. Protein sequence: CASSLGNQETQYF.

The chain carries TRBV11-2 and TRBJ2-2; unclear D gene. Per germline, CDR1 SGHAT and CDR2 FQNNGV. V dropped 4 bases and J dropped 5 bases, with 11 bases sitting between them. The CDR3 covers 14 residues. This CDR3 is CASSSQRRTGELFF. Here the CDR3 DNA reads TGTGCCAGCAGCTCGCAGCGCCGGACCGGGGAGCTGTTTTTT. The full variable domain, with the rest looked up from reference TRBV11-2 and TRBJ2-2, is EAGVAQSPRYKIIEKRQSVAFWCNPISGHATLYWYQQILGQGPKLLIQFQNNGVVDDSQLPKDRFSAERLKGVDSTLKIQPAKLEDSAVYLCASSSQRRTGELFFGEGSRLTVL.

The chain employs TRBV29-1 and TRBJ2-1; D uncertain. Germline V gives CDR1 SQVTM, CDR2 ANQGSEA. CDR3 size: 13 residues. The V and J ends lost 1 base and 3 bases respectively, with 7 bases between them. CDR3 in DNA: TGCAGCGTTGAAGGCCAGAACTACAATGAGCAGTTCTTC. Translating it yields CSVEGQNYNEQFF.

CDR3 nucleotide sequence: TGTGCCAGCAGCCAGGGGGCGGGGGGGCAAGAGACCCAGTACTTC. Residues: CASSQGAGGQETQYF. V usage is TRBV11-2 and J usage is TRBJ2-5; TRBD2 might be the D (9 bases). V lost 5 bases and J 2 bases, leaving 15 bases between the germline ends. This CDR3 comprises 15 residues. Germline CDR1 SGHAT, CDR2 FQNNGV.

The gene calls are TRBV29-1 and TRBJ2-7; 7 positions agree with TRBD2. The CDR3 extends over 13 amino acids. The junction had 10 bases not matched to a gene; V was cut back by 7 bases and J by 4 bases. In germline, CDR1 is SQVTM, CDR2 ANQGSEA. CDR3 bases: TGCAGCGCGACCGTGGGGGGGAGTTACGAGCAGTACTTC. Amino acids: CSATVGGSYEQYF.

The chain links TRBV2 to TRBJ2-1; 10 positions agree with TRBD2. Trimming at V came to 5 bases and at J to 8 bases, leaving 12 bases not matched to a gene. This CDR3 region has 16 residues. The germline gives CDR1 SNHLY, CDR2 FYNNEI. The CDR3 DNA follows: TGTGCCAGCAGTCTGTCGTTGTCTAGCGGGAGCTATGAGCAGTTCTTC. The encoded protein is CASSLSLSSGSYEQFF.

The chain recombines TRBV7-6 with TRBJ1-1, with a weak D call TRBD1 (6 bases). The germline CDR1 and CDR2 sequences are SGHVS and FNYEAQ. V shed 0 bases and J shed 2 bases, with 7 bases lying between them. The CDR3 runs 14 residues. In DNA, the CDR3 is TGTGCCAGCAGCTTAGCGGACAGAAACACTGAAGCTTTCTTT. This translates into CASSLADRNTEAFF.